This T cell receptor (beta chain) was profiled in a study of cytomegalovirus exposure and HLA in healthy donors (dated by TCRdb to about 2017). With respect to the entire study: An earlier analysis of 550 to 700 of the donors reported approximately 290 Gb of sequence data and 100 million to 130 million unique TCR beta sequences from about 200 million T cells. An early release that covered about 600 HLA-typed donors contained about 290 gigabases of sequencing data and 80 million or so unique TCR sequences. Among the approximately 420 genotyped donors, approximately 77% belonged to the genetic ancestry cluster associated with self-reported Caucasian donors. The study was designed to test whether signatures of past pathogen exposure could be identified by cataloging public T cell receptors. The study profiled the T cell repertoires of about 640 subjects by immunosequencing and related them to cytomegalovirus serostatus. A separate validation cohort of some 130 different subjects was used in addition to the roughly 670-subject first cohort. To predict cytomegalovirus infection status, the study brought together high-throughput TCR immunosequencing, statistical association of individual TCRs with disease status, and machine learning. A later analysis re-analyzed previously published TCR beta repertoires from 500 to 700 donors and added high-resolution HLA genotyping to study TCR occurrence patterns. In the later analysis, no new phenotypic data were used to find candidate immune exposures; instead, reliance was placed on TCR beta sequences and their occurrence across donors. To decide whether each TCR beta V gene segment behaved as functional or pseudogenic, an earlier analysis of some 600 of the donors relied on high-throughput TCR beta sequencing. Donor age, sex, ethnicity and CMV serostatus were compiled together with the repertoire data. Genome-wide SNP genotypes for about 65% of the roughly 700 donors were used in a later genetic analysis, which treated that subset as a discovery cohort. Every discovery cohort repertoire had been produced on one sequencing platform. HLA typing covered class I and class II loci at four-digit resolution. The number of typed donors differed by locus: about 620-640 for A, B, C, DRB1 and DQB1; 522 for DQA1; 606 for DPA1; and approximately 450 for DPB1. Five DR-DQ haplotypes were handled as single units for association and clustering, since linkage in the cohort was strong. Across 398 genotyped donors of the cohort, an average of approximately 240,000 unique TCR beta nucleotide sequences per donor were sequenced, and approximately 17% of those sequences were non-productive.

Receptor libraries were prepared by the immunoSEQ multiplex PCR assay. A mixture of 60 forward primers for TCR Vbeta segments and 13 reverse primers for TCR Jbeta segments was used in the multiplex PCR. Amplification of the CDR3 region of rearranged TCR beta genes was performed with a multiplex PCR assay on genomic DNA. On the Illumina HiSeq System, the amplified TCR beta libraries were sequenced as 87-base-pair reads. The original methods were these. Across the 700 or so repertoires, a later analysis counted 78 million or so unique TCR beta chains, around 11 million of which were shared by at least two donors. Raw reads were error-corrected and collapsed into unique sequences with a nearest-neighbor algorithm that merged closely related sequences to remove PCR and sequencing errors. CDR3 sequences were aligned to IMGT reference sequences to assign V, D and J gene segments. Each retained sequence needed at least a six-nucleotide match to both a V gene segment and a J gene segment. A rearrangement counted as productive if the CDR3 had no stop codons and remained in frame with V and J, and every other rearrangement counted as non-productive. Following IMGT convention, CDR3 was defined as the stretch from the second conserved V-encoded cysteine to the conserved J-encoded phenylalanine. In an earlier analysis of around 640 of the donors, sequences lacking an unambiguous match to a single V gene segment were excluded. In an earlier analysis of several hundred of the donors, V segments were called functional above 56.7% productive rearrangements and were called segregating when the between-donor standard deviation exceeded 5%. A statistical classification framework was developed to diagnose cytomegalovirus status using the catalog of TCR beta chain sequences. A later analysis assigned V and J genes by comparing TCR nucleotide sequences with IMGT/GENE-DB human TR gene sequences. The TCRdist pipeline was used in a later analysis to assign CDR3 sequences and most-parsimonious VDJ recombination scenarios. In a later analysis, each TCR beta chain was defined by its CDR3 amino acid sequence together with its V-gene family, and reads lacking a unique V-gene family were excluded. In a later analysis, 450 to 600 highly shared, low-generation-probability nucleotide sequences were removed to address suspected cross-contamination and a sequencing artifact. For each public chain, a later analysis derived a clonal expansion index from normalized ranks of inferred template counts within each repertoire. Generation probabilities in a later analysis came from a VDJ recombination model fitted to out-of-frame rearrangements, and those results were checked against IGoR. A later analysis scored TCR-TCR, TCR-HLA and TCR-CMV co-occurrence with hypergeometric tests, applying a repertoire-size bias correction to TCR pairs. In a later analysis, false discovery rates were estimated by permuting HLA or CMV assignments 20 times. A later analysis grouped co-occurring TCRs with DBSCAN, adding TCRdist sequence similarity when clustering within HLA-allele-positive subsets. Repertoires with fewer than 30,000 or more than 120,000 public chains were left out of co-occurrence clustering, as were a handful of repertoires with anomalous nucleotide sharing. What TCRdb holds here is the immuneACCESS table cut down to in-frame rearrangements. Part of the clones is not present; checked against another copy, under half of the missing clones reflect an unresolved V gene, and the others are unexplained. The D gene and trimming were derived from the DNA, and the V and J assignments and clone size from that table. The table for this sample lists around 120,000 clones; around 80% of them were counted only once. Clones ranked in the top ten supply approximately 2.6% of the sample.

The paper's findings and limits, for the study overall: CMV serostatus was the only immune exposure information available for the cohort. A later analysis found that most CMV-associated TCR beta chains appeared HLA-restricted, with HLA associations seemingly driven largely by CMV exposure. Several of the top co-occurrence clusters appeared to be linked to parvovirus B19, influenza, CMV and Epstein-Barr virus, according to a later analysis. The cohort was sequenced for TCR beta chains only, and without alpha or paired-chain data the features that could be detected were limited. In a later analysis, HLA-associated TCR beta chains showed more clonal expansion and lower generation probabilities than non-associated chains that were equally common. Correlated functional status among segregating V segments might reflect linkage disequilibrium, but an unknown experimental factor could not be ruled out. An earlier analysis of approximately 530 of the donors showed that most TCR beta V segments appeared in productive rearrangements either about 90% or about 30% of the time, which broadly matched IMGT annotations. A few of the identified cytomegalovirus-associated TCR beta chains were confirmed in vitro to be specific for cytomegalovirus antigens. Across donors, most TCR sequences were observed very rarely, whereas some public TCRs were present in many individuals. A further reported finding was that TCR beta sequences accurately predicted the HLA-A and HLA-B alleles for most subjects in the first cohort. A later analysis found that TCR association rates varied across HLA loci, with DRB1 alleles showing the most associated TCRs and HLA-C alleles the fewest. When HLA alleles, especially DR and DQ, strongly co-occurred, attributing TCR associations to individual alleles was difficult. A cluster of highly shared sequence variants was judged likely to be a technical artifact of the sequencing pipeline. The earlier analysis of approximately 560 of the donors excluded some 15 rarely observed V segments, including chromosome 9 orphons, because counts were too low. The classifier was reported to diagnose cytomegalovirus status with high specificity and sensitivity in both the original and validation cohorts. Because some donors lacked HLA typing at each locus, the association tests relied only on the typed subset. According to the authors, the approach could potentially be generalized to other disease states and immunological phenotypes. At a false discovery rate of 0.05, a later analysis linked 15,000 to 20,000 TCR beta sequences to specific HLA alleles. A later genetic analysis associated a missense DCLRE1C variant with V-gene and J-gene trimming of TCR beta chains, and an independent cohort replicated the association. In the study, about 150 TCR beta chains were listed as associated with cytomegalovirus. In a later genetic analysis, fewer N-insertions in productive TCRs were reported among donors in an Asian-associated ancestry cluster than the approximately 630-donor mean. Because the 87-base-pair reads could not distinguish some IMGT-functional V segments, including TRBV6-2 and TRBV6-3, those segments were excluded. Sequencing depth was assumed to be roughly uniform across donors in the presence/absence analyses, though that assumption may not hold.

In total, 600 or so healthy bone marrow donors made up the cohort. Cohort members were all nominally healthy when sampled, although unrecorded immune exposures were likely present. The donor was CMV seronegative and belonged to the group of over 350 seronegative cohort members. Each donor provided a peripheral blood sample, and peripheral blood mononuclear cells were used for TCR beta sequencing. Genomic DNA was extracted from the blood cell samples with the Qiagen DNeasy Blood Extraction Kit. Trimming accounts for 1 base at V and 5 bases at J, while the number of junction bases matched to no gene is 1. The germline V gene (reference sequence) supplies CDR1 LNHNV and CDR2 YYDKDF. The cysteine opens and the phenylalanine closes a CDR3 of 14 amino acids. The CDR3 DNA has 42 bases and is translated from base 1. A note on this clone: The antigen this receptor binds is unknown. The record has no base qualities; no much larger clone is one base away.

Sequencing input: PBMCs. The clonotype comes from a boy aged 2 to 10 in good health and CMV-seronegative. Recombination linked TRBV15 to TRBJ2-1, with TRBD1 matching 8 junction bases. Here is the DNA: TGTGCCACCAGCAGAGGGACAGGGAACAATGAGCAGTTCTTC. This sequence encodes CATSRGTGNNEQFF.